Following are 5 T cell receptor beta chains from one sample sequenced in a study of T cells in Graves' hyperthyroidism and ophthalmopathy. RNA transcripts served as the template for amplifying TCR beta CDR3 regions. Using the HTBI primer set, a first-round RT-PCR was run on the TCR CDR3. TCRdb reprocessed the multiplex PCR reads via MiXCR and lists one record per CDR3 protein. Counted here are 500,000 to 650,000 distinct CDR3 sequences, approximately 17% occurring once; the ten biggest clones make up about 16%. The sequencing sample was made of blood. The receptors come from a woman aged 18-30 years with Graves' ophthalmopathy.

This clonotype has ten or more counts. CDR3 coding DNA: TGTGCCAGCAAGAGGGCCCTCGACACAGATACGCAGTATTTT. Encoded protein: CASKRALDTDTQYF. The chain has TRBV9 and TRBJ2-3; tentative D call: TRBD2 (5 bases). CDR1 and CDR2 (germline): SGDLS, YYNGEE. Between the trimmed V and J ends, which lost 6 bases and 2 bases, there was a span of 13 bases. The CDR3 is 14 residues long.

This clonotype came up many times. The chain combines TRBV30 with TRBJ1-4, with TRBD1 identical over 9 bases. Trimming at V came to 2 bases and at J to 12 bases, leaving 4 bases not matched to a gene. There are 12 residues in the CDR3. In germline, CDR1 is GTSNPN, CDR2 SVGIG (reference sequence). The CDR3 protein is CAWSLDRGQLFF. The CDR3 nucleotides are TGTGCCTGGAGTTTGGACAGGGGCCAACTGTTTTTT. Full variable domain (rest looked up from reference TRBV30 and TRBJ1-4): SQTIHQWPATLVQPVGSPLSLECTVEGTSNPNLYWYRQAAGRGLQLLFYSVGIGQISSEVPQNLSASRPQDRQFILSSKKLLLSDSGFYLCAWSLDRGQLFFGSGTQLSVL.

The chain employs TRBV5-1 and TRBJ2-3, with a weak D call TRBD2 (6 bases). Trimming pared 0 bases from V and 6 bases from J, leaving 11 bases between. This CDR3 comprises 14 residues. The V gene's germline CDR1 is SGHRS and CDR2 YFSETQ. CDR3 residues: CASSLVGAGDTQYF. For the CDR3, the DNA is TGCGCCAGCAGCTTGGTAGGGGCGGGGGATACGCAGTATTTT.

In its sample, this clonotype was seen a few times. CDR3 nucleotide sequence: TGTGCCAGCAGTGGGGACAGATACAATGAGCAGTTCTTC. Translation: CASSGDRYNEQFF. The chain recombines TRBV5-6 with TRBJ2-1; 7 bases map to TRBD1. The V gene's germline CDR1 is SGHDT and CDR2 YYEEEE. J lost 4 bases, V lost 5 bases, and 3 bases had no gene match. The length of the CDR3 is 13 residues.

This clonotype has ten or more counts. This chain connects TRBV9 to TRBJ2-1; weak D call: TRBD2 (5 bases). CDR3 size: 12 residues. Germline V gives CDR1 SGDLS, CDR2 YYNGEE. V lost 0 bases, J lost 8 bases, and 6 bases lay in between. The CDR3 sequence is CASSVEADEQFF. The CDR3 DNA reads as TGTGCCAGCAGCGTAGAAGCGGATGAGCAGTTCTTC.